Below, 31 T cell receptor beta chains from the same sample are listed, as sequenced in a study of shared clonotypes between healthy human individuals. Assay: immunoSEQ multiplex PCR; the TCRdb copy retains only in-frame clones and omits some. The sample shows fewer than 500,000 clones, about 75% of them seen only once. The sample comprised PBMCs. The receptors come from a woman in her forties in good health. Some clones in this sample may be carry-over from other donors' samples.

The CDR3 DNA follows: TGTGCCAGCAGCTTGACCAGGGGGCGGGCAGATACGCAGTATTTT. As protein: CASSLTRGRADTQYF. This chain connects TRBV5-4 to TRBJ2-3; the match to TRBD1 covers 8 bases. CDR1 is SGHNT, CDR2 YYREEE, per germline (reference sequence). V gave up 1 base and J gave up 4 bases; unmatched junction bases: 5. There are 15 residues in the CDR3.

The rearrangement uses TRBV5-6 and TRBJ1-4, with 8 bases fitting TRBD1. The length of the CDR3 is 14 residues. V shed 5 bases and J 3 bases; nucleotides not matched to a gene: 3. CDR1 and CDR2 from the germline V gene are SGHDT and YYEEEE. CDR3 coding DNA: TGTGCCAGCAGTCCGGGACAGGCTAATGAAAAACTGTTTTTT. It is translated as CASSPGQANEKLFF.

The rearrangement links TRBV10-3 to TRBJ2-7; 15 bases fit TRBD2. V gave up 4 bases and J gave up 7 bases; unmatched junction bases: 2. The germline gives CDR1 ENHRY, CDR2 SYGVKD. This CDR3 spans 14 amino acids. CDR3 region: CAISGTSGRGEQYF. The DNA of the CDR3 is TGTGCCATCAGTGGGACTAGCGGGAGGGGAGAGCAGTACTTC.

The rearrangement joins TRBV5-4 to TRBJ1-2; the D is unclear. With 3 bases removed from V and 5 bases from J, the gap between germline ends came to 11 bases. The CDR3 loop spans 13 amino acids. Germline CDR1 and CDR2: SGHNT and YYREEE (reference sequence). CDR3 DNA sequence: TGTGCCAGCAGCTCGGCAGAGAGATATGGCTACACCTTC. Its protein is CASSSAERYGYTF.

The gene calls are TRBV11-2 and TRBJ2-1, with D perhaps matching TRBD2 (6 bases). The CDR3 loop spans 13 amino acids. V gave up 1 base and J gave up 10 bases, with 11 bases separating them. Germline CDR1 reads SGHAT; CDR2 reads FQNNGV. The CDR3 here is CASSLGGAGEQFF. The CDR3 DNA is TGTGCCAGCAGCTTAGGAGGGGCGGGAGAGCAGTTCTTC.

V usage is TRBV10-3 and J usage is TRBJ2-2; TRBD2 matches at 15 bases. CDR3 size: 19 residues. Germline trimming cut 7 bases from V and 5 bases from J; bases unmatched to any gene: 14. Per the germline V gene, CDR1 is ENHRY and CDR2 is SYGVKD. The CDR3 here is CAIKAPTGLAGGGTGELFF. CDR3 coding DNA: TGTGCCATCAAGGCCCCGACGGGACTAGCGGGAGGAGGAACCGGGGAGCTGTTTTTT.

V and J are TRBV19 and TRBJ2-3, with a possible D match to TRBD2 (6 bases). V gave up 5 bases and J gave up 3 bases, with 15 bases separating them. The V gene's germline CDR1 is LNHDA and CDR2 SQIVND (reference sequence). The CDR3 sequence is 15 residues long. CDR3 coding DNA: TGTGCCAGTAGTTGGGGAGCGGGTAAAACAGATACGCAGTATTTT. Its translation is CASSWGAGKTDTQYF.

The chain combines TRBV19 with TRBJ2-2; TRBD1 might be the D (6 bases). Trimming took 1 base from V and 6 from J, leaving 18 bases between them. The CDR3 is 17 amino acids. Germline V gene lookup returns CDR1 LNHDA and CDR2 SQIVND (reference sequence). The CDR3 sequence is CASSIGWQGIMAGELFF. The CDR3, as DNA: TGTGCCAGTAGTATAGGGTGGCAGGGGATTATGGCCGGGGAGCTGTTTTTT.

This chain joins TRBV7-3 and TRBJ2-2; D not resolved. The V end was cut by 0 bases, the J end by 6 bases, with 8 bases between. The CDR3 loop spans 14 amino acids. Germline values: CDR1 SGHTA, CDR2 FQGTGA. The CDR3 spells CASSLTFFPGELFF. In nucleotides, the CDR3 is TGTGCCAGCAGCTTAACTTTTTTCCCCGGGGAGCTGTTTTTT.

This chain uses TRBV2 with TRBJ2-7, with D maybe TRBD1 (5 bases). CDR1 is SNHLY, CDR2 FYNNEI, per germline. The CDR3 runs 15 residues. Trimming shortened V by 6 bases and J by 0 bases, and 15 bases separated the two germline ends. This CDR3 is CASREQAPSSYEQYF. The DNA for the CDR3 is TGTGCCAGCAGGGAACAGGCCCCGAGCTCCTACGAGCAGTACTTC. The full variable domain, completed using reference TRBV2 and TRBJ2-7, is EPEVTQTPSHQVTQMGQEVILRCVPISNHLYFYWYRQILGQKVEFLVSFYNNEISEKSEIFDDQFSVERPDGSNFTLKIRSTKLEDSAMYFCASREQAPSSYEQYFGPGTRLTVT.

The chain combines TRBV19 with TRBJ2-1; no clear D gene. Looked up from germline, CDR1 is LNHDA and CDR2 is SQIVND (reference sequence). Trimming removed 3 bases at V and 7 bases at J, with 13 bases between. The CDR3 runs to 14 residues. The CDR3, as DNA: TGTGCCAGTAGTATCCTACCCCCACTTAATGAGCAGTTCTTC. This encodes CASSILPPLNEQFF.

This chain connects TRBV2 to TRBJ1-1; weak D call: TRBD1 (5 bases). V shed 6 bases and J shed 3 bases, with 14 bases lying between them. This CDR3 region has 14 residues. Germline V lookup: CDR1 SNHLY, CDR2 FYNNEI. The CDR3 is CASSGGGVYTEAFF. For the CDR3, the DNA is TGTGCCAGCAGCGGGGGTGGGGTTTACACTGAAGCTTTCTTT.

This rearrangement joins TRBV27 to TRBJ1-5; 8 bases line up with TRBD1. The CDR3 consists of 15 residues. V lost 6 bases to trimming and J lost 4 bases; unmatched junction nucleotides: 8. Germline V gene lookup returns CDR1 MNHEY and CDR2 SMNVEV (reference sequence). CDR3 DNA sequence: TGTGCCAGCAGGGGGAGGACAGGGTGGAATCAGCCCCAGCATTTT. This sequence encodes CASRGRTGWNQPQHF.

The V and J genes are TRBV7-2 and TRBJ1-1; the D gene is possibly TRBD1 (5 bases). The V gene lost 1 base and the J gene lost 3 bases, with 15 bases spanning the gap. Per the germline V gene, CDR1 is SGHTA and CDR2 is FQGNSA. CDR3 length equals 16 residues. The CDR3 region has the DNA TGTGCCAGCAGCTTAGTGGCCCTGGGGGTAGACACTGAAGCTTTCTTT. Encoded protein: CASSLVALGVDTEAFF.

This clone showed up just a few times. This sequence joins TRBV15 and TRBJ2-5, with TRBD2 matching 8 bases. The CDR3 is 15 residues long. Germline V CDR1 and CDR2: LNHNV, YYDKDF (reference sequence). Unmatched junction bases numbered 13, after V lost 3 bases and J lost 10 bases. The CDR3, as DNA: TGTGCCACCAGCAGTGGGACTAGTGGCGCTGAGGTCCAGTACTTC. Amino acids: CATSSGTSGAEVQYF.

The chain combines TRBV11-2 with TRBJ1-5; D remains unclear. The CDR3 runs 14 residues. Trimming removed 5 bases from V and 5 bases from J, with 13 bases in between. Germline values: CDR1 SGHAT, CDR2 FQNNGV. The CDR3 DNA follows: TGTGCCAGCAGCCTAGGGTTGGGAGATCAGCCCCAGCATTTT. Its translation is CASSLGLGDQPQHF.

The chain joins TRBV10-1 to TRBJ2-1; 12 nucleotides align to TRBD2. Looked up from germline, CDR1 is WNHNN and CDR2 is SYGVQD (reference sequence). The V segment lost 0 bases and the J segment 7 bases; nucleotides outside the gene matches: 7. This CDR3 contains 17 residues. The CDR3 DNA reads TGCGCCAGCAGTGAGTCTCGGCTAGCGGGAGGGAGAAATGAGCAGTTCTTC. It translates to CASSESRLAGGRNEQFF.

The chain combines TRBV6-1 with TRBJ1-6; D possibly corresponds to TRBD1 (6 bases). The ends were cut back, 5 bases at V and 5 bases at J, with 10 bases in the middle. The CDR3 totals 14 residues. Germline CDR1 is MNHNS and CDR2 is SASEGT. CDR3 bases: TGTGCCAGCAGTCCGGACAGAGATAATTCACCCCTCCACTTT. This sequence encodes CASSPDRDNSPLHF.

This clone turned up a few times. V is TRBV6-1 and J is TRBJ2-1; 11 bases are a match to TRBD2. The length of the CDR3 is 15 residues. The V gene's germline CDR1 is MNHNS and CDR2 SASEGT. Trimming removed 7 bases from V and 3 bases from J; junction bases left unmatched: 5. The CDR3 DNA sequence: TGTGCCAGCACCCTACTAGCGGGAGACTACAATGAGCAGTTCTTC. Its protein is CASTLLAGDYNEQFF.

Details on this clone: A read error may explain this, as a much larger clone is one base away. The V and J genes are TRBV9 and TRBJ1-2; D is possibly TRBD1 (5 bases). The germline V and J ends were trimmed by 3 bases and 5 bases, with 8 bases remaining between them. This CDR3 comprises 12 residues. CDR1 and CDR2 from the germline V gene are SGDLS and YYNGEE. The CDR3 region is CASSGQGYGYTF. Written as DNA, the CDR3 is TGTGCCAGCAGCGGCCAGGGTTATGGCTACACCTTC.

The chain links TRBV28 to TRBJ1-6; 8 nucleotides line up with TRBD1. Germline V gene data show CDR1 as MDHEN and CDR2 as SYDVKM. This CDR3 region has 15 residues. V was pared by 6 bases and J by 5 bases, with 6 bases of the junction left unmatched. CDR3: CASRGQTGDNSPLHF. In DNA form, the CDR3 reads TGTGCCAGCAGGGGTCAGACAGGGGATAATTCACCCCTCCACTTT.

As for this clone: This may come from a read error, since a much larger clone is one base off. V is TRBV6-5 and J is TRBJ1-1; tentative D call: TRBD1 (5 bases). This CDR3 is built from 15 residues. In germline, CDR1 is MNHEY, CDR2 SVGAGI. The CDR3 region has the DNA TGTGCCAACAGTTACGCGGGACGGGGTTCATCTGAAGCTTTCTTT. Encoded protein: CANSYAGRGSSEAFF.

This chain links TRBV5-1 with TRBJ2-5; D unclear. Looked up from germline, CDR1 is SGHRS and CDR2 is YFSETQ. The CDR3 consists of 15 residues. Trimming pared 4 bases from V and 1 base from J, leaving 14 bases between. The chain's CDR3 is CASSPGSSSQETQYF. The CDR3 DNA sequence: TGCGCCAGCAGCCCCGGGTCGAGCAGCCAAGAGACCCAGTACTTC.

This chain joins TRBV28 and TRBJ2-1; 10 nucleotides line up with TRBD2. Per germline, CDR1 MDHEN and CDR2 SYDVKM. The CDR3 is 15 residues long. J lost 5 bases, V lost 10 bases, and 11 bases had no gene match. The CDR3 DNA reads TGTGCCATGAGCGAGGAGCGGGAGGGGAACAATGAGCAGTTCTTC. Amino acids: CAMSEEREGNNEQFF.

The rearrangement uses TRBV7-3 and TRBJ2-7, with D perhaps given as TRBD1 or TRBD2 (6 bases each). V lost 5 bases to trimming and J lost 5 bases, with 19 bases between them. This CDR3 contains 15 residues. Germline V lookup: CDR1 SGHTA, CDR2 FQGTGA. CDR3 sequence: CASSPGGPRGNEQYF. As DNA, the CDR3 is TGTGCCAGCAGCCCCGGGGGCCCAAGGGGGAACGAGCAGTACTTC.

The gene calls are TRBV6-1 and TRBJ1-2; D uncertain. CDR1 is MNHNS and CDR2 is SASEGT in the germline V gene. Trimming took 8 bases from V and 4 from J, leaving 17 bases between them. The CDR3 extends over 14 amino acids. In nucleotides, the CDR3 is TGTGCCAGCCGTCCGGAGACCAGAACCTATGGCTACACCTTC. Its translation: CASRPETRTYGYTF.

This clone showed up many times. CDR3 loop: CASSGLRAGSYNEQFF. CDR3 DNA sequence: TGTGCCAGCAGTGGACTCAGGGCCGGCTCCTACAATGAGCAGTTCTTC. V gene TRBV27 combines with J gene TRBJ2-1; the D gene could be TRBD1 or TRBD2 (5 bases each). The CDR3 sequence is 16 residues long. Germline CDR1 is MNHEY and CDR2 is SMNVEV (reference sequence). Trimming pared 5 bases from V and 0 bases from J, leaving 14 bases between.

The CDR3, as DNA: TGTGCCAGCAGCTTAGACGGGACAGGCACAGATACGCAGTATTTT. Its translation: CASSLDGTGTDTQYF. The V gene is TRBV7-9, the J gene TRBJ2-3; 7 bases agree with TRBD1. Germline V gene lookup returns CDR1 SEHNR and CDR2 FQNEAQ (reference sequence). This CDR3 has 15 residues. V shed 1 base and J 1 base; nucleotides not matched to a gene: 2.

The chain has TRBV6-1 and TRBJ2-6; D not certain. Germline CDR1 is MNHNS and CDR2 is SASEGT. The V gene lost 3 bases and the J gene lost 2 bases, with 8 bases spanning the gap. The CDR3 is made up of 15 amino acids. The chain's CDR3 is CASSEGVTGANVLTF. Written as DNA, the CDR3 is TGTGCCAGCAGTGAGGGTGTCACTGGGGCCAACGTCCTGACTTTC.

This CDR3 reads CASSFSGQGPSGNTIYF. As DNA, the CDR3 is TGTGCCAGCAGTTTCTCGGGACAGGGACCGTCTGGAAACACCATATATTTT. The chain combines TRBV28 with TRBJ1-3, with 9 bases identical to TRBD1. The V gene end was trimmed by 3 bases and the J gene end by 1 base; junction bases not matched to a gene: 7. CDR1 and CDR2 (germline): MDHEN, SYDVKM. The CDR3 is 17 residues long.

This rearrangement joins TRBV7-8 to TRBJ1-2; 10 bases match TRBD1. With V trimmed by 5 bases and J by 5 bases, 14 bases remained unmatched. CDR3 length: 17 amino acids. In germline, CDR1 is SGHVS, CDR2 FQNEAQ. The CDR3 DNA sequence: TGTGCCAGCAGCAGCCGACAGGGGGCGCGGTCGGCATATGGCTACACCTTC. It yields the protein CASSSRQGARSAYGYTF.